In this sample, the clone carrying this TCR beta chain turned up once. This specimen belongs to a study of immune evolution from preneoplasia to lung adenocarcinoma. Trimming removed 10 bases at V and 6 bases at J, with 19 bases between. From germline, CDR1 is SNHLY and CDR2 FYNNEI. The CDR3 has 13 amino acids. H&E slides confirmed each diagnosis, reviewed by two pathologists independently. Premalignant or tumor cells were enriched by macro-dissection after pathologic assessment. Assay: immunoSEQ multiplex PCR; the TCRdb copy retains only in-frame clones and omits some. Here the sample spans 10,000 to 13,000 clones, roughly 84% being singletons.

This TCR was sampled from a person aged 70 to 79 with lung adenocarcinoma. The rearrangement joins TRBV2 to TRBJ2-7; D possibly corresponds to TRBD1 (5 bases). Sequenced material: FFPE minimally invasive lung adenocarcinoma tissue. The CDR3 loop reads CATQGQDASEQYF. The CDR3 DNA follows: TGTGCCACCCAGGGTCAGGATGCGAGCGAGCAGTACTTC.